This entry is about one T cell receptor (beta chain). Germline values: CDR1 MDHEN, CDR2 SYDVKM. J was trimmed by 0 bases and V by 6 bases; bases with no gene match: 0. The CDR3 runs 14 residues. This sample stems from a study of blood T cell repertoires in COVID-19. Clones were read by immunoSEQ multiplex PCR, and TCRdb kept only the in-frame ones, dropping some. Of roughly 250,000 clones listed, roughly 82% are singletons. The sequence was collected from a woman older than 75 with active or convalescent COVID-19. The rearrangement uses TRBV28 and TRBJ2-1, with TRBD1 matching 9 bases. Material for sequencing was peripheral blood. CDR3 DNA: TGTGCCAGCAGGGGACAGGGCTCCTACAATGAGCAGTTCTTC. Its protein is CASRGQGSYNEQFF.